The present entry profiles one T cell receptor (beta chain) with its context. The sample holds other DNA sequences that translate to the same CDR3. Methods used by the authors: Nucleated cell number was recorded as an estimate derived from reference gene primer amplification. This table comes from immunoSEQ multiplex PCR, and its TCRdb copy is limited to in-frame clones, with some not included. D and trimming were read from the DNA, whereas the V and J calls and clone size are those reported in that table. The sample lists 95,000 to 150,000 clones; approximately 83% were seen once. The entry originates in a study of blood T cell repertoires in COVID-19. Study details: Sites in the United States, Italy and Spain provided acute and convalescent COVID-19 samples. Sources were T cells, B-cell-depleted T cells, or PBMCs; the material itself was cDNA or gDNA.

The TCR originated in a woman in her 70s with acute or convalescent COVID-19. Sequenced input: peripheral blood.

CDR3 loop: CASSEPGTEAFF. The CDR3 nucleotides are TGCGCCAGCAGTGAGCCCGGGACTGAAGCTTTCTTT. V is TRBV10-2 and J is TRBJ1-1; D remains ambiguous. Looked up from germline, CDR1 is WSHSY and CDR2 is SAAADI. Deletions cut 2 bases from V and 5 bases from J, with 6 bases between. The CDR3 is 12 amino acids.